These 5 T cell receptor beta chains originate from one sample sequenced in a study of T-cell memory formation after mild COVID-19. TCRdb called the 5' RACE reads again in MiXCR, with one record for every CDR3 protein. The data hold some 300,000 distinct CDR3 sequences, with 20% to 25% observed a single time. The sequenced sample was PBMCs or a T cell subset sorted from them (not recorded which). Every receptor here comes from a man in his late teens or twenties who had mild COVID-19 (a few samples of this study predate the infection). Cell type and time point are not known.

The V and J genes are TRBV4-1 and TRBJ2-7; 7 positions match TRBD1. This CDR3 is 13 amino acids long. CDR1 and CDR2 (germline): MGHRA, YSYEKL. The ends lost 2 bases at V and 7 bases at J; junction bases unmatched: 5. CDR3 bases: TGCGCCAGCAGCCAAAAGACAGGGTGGGAGCAGTACGTC. It translates to CASSQKTGWEQYV.

The chain is built from TRBV20-1 and TRBJ1-5; no definite D call. Germline CDR1 and CDR2: DFQATT and SNEGSKA (reference sequence). This CDR3 is built from 15 residues. V lost 0 bases and J lost 4, with 13 bases in between. CDR3: CSARDVGRENQPQHF. The DNA for the CDR3 is TGCAGTGCTAGAGATGTTGGTAGGGAAAATCAGCCCCAGCATTTT.

The chain has TRBV7-9 and TRBJ2-3; 11 nucleotides line up with TRBD2. In germline, CDR1 is SEHNR, CDR2 FQNEAQ (reference sequence). V dropped 6 bases and J dropped 3; count of bases not matched to a gene: 8. The CDR3 length is 16 residues. The CDR3 DNA reads as TGTGCCAGCAGTCCCTATCGACTAGCGGGGACAGATACGCAGTATTTT. It yields the protein CASSPYRLAGTDTQYF.

This chain connects TRBV11-1 to TRBJ1-2, with D perhaps TRBD1 (6 bases). This CDR3 has 12 residues. Trimming took 2 bases from V and 7 from J, leaving 8 bases between them. Germline assignment: CDR1 SGHAT and CDR2 FQDESV (reference sequence). In DNA form, the CDR3 reads TGTGCCAGCAGCTTACAGGACAGTGGCTACACCTTC. It encodes CASSLQDSGYTF.

Only a few counts were recorded for this clonotype. The gene calls are TRBV5-1 and TRBJ2-5; 12 bases fit TRBD2. The CDR3 spans 16 residues. The germline CDR1 and CDR2 sequences are SGHRS and YFSETQ. Unmatched junction bases numbered 5, after V lost 1 base and J lost 4 bases. CDR3 bases: TGCGCCAGCAGCTTGCCTAGCGGGGGGGCCAGAGAGACCCAGTACTTC. It encodes CASSLPSGGARETQYF.